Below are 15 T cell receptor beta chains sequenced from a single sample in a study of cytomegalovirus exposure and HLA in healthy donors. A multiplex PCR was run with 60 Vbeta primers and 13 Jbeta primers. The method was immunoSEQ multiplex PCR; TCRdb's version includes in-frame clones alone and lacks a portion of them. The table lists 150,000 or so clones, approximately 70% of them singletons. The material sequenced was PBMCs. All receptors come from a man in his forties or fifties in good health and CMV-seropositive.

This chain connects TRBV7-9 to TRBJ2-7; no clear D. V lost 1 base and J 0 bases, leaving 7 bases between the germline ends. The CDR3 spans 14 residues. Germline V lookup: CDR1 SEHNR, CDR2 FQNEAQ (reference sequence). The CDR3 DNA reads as TGTGCCAGCAGCTTAGATTTTCTCTCCTACGAGCAGTACTTC. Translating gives CASSLDFLSYEQYF.

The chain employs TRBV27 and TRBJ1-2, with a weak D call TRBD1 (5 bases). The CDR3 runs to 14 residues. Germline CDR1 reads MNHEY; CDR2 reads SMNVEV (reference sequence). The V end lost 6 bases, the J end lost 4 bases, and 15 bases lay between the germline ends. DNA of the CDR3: TGTGCCAGCAGCCTCAACAGGTGGAGCTATGGCTACACCTTC. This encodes CASSLNRWSYGYTF.

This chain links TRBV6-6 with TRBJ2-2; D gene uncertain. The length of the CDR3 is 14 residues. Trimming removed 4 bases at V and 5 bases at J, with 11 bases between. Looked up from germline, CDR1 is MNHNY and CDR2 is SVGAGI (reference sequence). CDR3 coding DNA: TGTGCCAGCAGTTTATACAGCCGGACCGGGGAGCTGTTTTTT. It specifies CASSLYSRTGELFF.

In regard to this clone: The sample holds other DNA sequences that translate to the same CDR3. The CDR3 DNA follows: TGTGCTAGTGGTCCAACAGGGGCCTCCTACAATGAGCAGTTCTTC. It yields the protein CASGPTGASYNEQFF. V gene TRBV12-5 combines with J gene TRBJ2-1, with 7 bases matching TRBD1. Germline assignment: CDR1 LGHNT and CDR2 FRNRAP. This CDR3 region has 15 residues. Trimming took 5 bases from V and 0 from J; bases not matched to a gene: 4.

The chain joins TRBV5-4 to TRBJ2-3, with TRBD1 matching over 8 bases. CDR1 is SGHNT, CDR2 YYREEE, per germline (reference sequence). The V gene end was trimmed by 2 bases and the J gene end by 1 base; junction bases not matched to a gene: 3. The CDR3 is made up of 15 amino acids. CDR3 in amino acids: CASSLPTGGTDTQYF. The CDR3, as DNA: TGTGCCAGCAGCTTACCGACAGGGGGCACAGATACGCAGTATTTT.

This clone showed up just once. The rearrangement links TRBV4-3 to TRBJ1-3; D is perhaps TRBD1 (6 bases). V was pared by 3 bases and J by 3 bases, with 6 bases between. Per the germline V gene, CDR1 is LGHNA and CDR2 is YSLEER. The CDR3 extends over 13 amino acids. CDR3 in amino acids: CASSHRGGNTIYF. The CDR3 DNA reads TGCGCCAGCAGCCACAGGGGTGGAAACACCATATATTTT.

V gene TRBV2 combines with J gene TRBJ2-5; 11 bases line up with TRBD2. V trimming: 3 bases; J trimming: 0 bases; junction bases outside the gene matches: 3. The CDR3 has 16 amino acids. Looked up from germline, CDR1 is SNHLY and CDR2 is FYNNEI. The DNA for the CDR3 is TGTGCCAGCAGTGATGCACTAGCGGGGGACCAAGAGACCCAGTACTTC. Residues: CASSDALAGDQETQYF.

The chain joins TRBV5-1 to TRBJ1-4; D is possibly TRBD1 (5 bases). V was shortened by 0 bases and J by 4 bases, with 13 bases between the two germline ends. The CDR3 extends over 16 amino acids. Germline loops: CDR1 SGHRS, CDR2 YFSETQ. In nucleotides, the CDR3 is TGCGCCAGCAGCTTGGGGACACCGTCTGGTAATGAAAAACTGTTTTTT. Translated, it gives CASSLGTPSGNEKLFF.

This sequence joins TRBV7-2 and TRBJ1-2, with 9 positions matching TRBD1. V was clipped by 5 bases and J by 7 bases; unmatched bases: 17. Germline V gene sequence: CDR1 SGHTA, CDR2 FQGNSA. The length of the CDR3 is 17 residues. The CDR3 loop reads CASSPRPGTGLVGGYTF. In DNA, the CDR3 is TGTGCCAGCAGCCCACGTCCCGGGACAGGGTTGGTTGGTGGCTACACCTTC.

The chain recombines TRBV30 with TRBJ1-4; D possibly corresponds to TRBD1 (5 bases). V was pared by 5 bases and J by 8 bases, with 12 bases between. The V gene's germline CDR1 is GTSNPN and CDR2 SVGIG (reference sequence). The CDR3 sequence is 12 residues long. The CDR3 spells CAWDSSREKLFF. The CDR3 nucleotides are TGTGCCTGGGACAGTTCGCGGGAAAAACTGTTTTTT.

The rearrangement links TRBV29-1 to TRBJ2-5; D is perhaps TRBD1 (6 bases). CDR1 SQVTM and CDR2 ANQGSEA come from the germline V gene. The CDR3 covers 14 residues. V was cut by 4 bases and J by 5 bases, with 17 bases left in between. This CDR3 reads CSVVGGWVGETQYF. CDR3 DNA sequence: TGCAGCGTTGTAGGGGGATGGGTCGGGGAGACCCAGTACTTC.

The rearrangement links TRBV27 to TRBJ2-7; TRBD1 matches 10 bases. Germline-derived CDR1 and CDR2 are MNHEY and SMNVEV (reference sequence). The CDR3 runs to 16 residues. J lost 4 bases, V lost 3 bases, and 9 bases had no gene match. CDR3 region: CASSFSRQGANYEQYF. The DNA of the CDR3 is TGTGCCAGCAGTTTTTCCCGACAGGGGGCGAATTACGAGCAGTACTTC.

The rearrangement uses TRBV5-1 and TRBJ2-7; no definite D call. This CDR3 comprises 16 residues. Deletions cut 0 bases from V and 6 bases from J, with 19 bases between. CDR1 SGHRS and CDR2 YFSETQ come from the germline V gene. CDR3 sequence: CASSLAAQTRQSEQYF. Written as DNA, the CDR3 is TGCGCCAGCAGCTTGGCCGCTCAGACTCGGCAATCCGAGCAGTACTTC.

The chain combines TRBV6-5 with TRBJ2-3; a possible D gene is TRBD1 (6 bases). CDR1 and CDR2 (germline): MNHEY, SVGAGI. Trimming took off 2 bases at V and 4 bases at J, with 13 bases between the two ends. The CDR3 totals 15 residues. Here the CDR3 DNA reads TGTGCCAGCAGTTACAATGGGGGCAAGTCAGATACGCAGTATTTT. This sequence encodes CASSYNGGKSDTQYF.

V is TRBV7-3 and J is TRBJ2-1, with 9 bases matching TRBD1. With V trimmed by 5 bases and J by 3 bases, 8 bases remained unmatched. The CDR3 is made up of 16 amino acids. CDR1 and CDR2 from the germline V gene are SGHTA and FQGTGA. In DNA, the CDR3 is TGTGCCAGCAGCCACACAGGGGGCGCGAGCTACAATGAGCAGTTCTTC. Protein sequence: CASSHTGGASYNEQFF. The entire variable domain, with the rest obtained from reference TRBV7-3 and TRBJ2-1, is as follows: GAGVSQTPSNKVTEKGKYVELRCDPISGHTALYWYRQSLGQGPEFLIYFQGTGAADDSGLPNDRFFAVRPEGSVSTLKIQRTERGDSAVYLCASSHTGGASYNEQFFGPGTRLTVL.